This TCR beta chain came from a study of blood T cell repertoires in COVID-19. Across the whole study: Nucleic acid was either cDNA or gDNA, and it came from T cells, B-cell-depleted T cells, or PBMCs.

V dropped 8 bases and J dropped 0 bases, with 8 bases sitting between them. The CDR3 is 13 residues long. Per germline, CDR1 SNHLY and CDR2 FYNNEI. Authors' processing steps: From reference gene primer amplification, estimates of nucleated cell counts were derived. Data came from immunoSEQ multiplex PCR; TCRdb stores just in-frame clones and leaves some out. V and J calls and clone size are those listed in that table; D and trimming were worked out from the DNA. The sample has some 150,000 clones; roughly 84% are singletons. The material sequenced was peripheral blood. The clonotype comes from a man in his forties with acute or convalescent COVID-19. This rearrangement joins TRBV2 to TRBJ1-3, with no clear D. CDR3 sequence reads: CASSIYSGNTIYF. The CDR3 DNA follows: TGTGCCAGCTCTATTTACTCTGGAAACACCATATATTTT.